These 12 T cell receptor beta chains came from one sample sequenced in a study of blood T cell repertoires in COVID-19 (dated by TCRdb to 2018 to 2020). Libraries came from the immunoSEQ multiplex PCR assay. TCRdb obtained this table from immuneACCESS and retained in-frame rearrangements with V and J assigned. These tables miss some clones; where compared with another copy, unresolved V genes account for less than half of the shortfall, and the remainder is unexplained. This sample lists about 250,000 clones; 85% to 90% were detected once. The ten largest account for less than 2% of the sample. The sample was PBMCs or T cells enriched from blood (not recorded which). These receptor sequences come from a man aged 40-50 years who had recovered from COVID-19.

The chain joins TRBV11-2 to TRBJ2-6; weak D call: TRBD1 (5 bases). The length of the CDR3 is 15 residues. Germline V lookup: CDR1 SGHAT, CDR2 FQNNGV. V dropped 5 bases and J dropped 5 bases, with 13 bases sitting between them. The CDR3, as DNA: TGTGCCAGCAGCCTGGGCGCAGGGAGGGCCAACGTCCTGACTTTC. It codes for CASSLGAGRANVLTF.

This clone has just one count. The rearrangement links TRBV5-1 to TRBJ1-1; tentatively, D is TRBD1 (5 bases). CDR1 SGHRS and CDR2 YFSETQ come from the germline V gene. V dropped 5 bases and J dropped 4 bases, with 15 bases sitting between them. This CDR3 region has 14 residues. The CDR3 here is CASRFSGGSTEAFF. CDR3 DNA sequence: TGCGCCAGCAGGTTTTCCGGGGGGTCCACTGAAGCTTTCTTT.

This chain connects TRBV5-1 to TRBJ1-2; TRBD1 matches at 8 bases. The germline gives CDR1 SGHRS, CDR2 YFSETQ. Trimming removed 6 bases from V and 4 bases from J; junction bases left unmatched: 11. This CDR3 is built from 15 residues. Written as DNA, the CDR3 is TGCGCCAGCAAAATGGGACAGGTCCCTTCCTATGGCTACACCTTC. Its protein is CASKMGQVPSYGYTF.

CDR3 amino acids: CASSASTGNSGNTIYF. The CDR3 nucleotides read TGTGCCAGCAGCGCCTCGACGGGTAACTCTGGAAACACCATATATTTT. The chain links TRBV9 to TRBJ1-3; no definite D call. Germline V gene sequence: CDR1 SGDLS, CDR2 YYNGEE. The V and J ends lost 3 bases and 0 bases respectively, with 13 bases between them. The CDR3 extends over 16 amino acids.

The sample holds one count of this clone. The gene calls are TRBV30 and TRBJ1-6, with 9 bases matching TRBD1. Germline CDR1 GTSNPN, CDR2 SVGIG (reference sequence). V lost 1 base to trimming and J lost 8 bases; unmatched junction nucleotides: 3. CDR3 size: 14 residues. CDR3 residues: CAWSARTGDSPLHF. The CDR3 DNA reads as TGTGCCTGGAGTGCCCGGACAGGGGATTCACCCCTCCACTTT.

This chain links TRBV27 with TRBJ1-2, with 7 bases that match TRBD1. Germline V gives CDR1 MNHEY, CDR2 SMNVEV (reference sequence). The trim removed 2 bases at V and 7 bases at J, leaving 7 bases unmatched. The CDR3 extends over 14 amino acids. CDR3 nucleotide sequence: TGTGCCAGCAGTTTAGGGCAGGGGGTCGGTGGCTACACCTTC. The encoded protein is CASSLGQGVGGYTF.

V gene TRBV2 combines with J gene TRBJ2-5, with D possibly TRBD2 on 5 matching bases. The CDR3 is 11 residues long. V was clipped by 6 bases and J by 8 bases, with 10 bases between them. The germline V gene has CDR1 SNHLY and CDR2 FYNNEI. CDR3 nucleotide sequence: TGTGCCAGCAGGGAGGAGGTTACCCAGTACTTC. It is translated as CASREEVTQYF.

The genes are TRBV20-1 and TRBJ1-5, with D perhaps TRBD1 (5 bases). CDR3 size: 17 residues. CDR1 DFQATT and CDR2 SNEGSKA come from the germline V gene (reference sequence). The ends were cut back, 3 bases at V and 0 bases at J, with 18 bases in the middle. The CDR3 spells CSASGPDSPYSNQPQHF. CDR3 DNA sequence: TGCAGTGCTAGTGGACCTGACAGTCCATATAGCAATCAGCCCCAGCATTTT.

V gene TRBV5-1 combines with J gene TRBJ2-1; a weak D match, TRBD1 (5 bases). The CDR3 length is 15 residues. Germline V gene sequence: CDR1 SGHRS, CDR2 YFSETQ. Trimming shortened V by 4 bases and J by 1 base, and 12 bases separated the two germline ends. The CDR3 protein is CASSPRQGSYNEQFF. The CDR3 DNA follows: TGCGCCAGCAGCCCCCGTCAGGGATCCTACAATGAGCAGTTCTTC. The entire variable domain, with the rest obtained from reference TRBV5-1 and TRBJ2-1, is as follows: KAGVTQTPRYLIKTRGQQVTLSCSPISGHRSVSWYQQTPGQGLQFLFEYFSETQRNKGNFPGRFSGRQFSNSRSEMNVSTLELGDSALYLCASSPRQGSYNEQFFGPGTRLTVL.

The rearrangement uses TRBV11-1 and TRBJ2-1; D uncertain. Trimming left V 5 bases short and J 8 bases short, with 10 bases between. Germline loops: CDR1 SGHAT, CDR2 FQDESV (reference sequence). The CDR3 spans 12 residues. This CDR3 reads CASSLPSYEQFF. The CDR3 region has the DNA TGTGCCAGCAGCCTCCCCTCCTATGAGCAGTTCTTC.

The CDR3 is CASSDLYQMTAHILRSYEQYF. CDR3 nucleotide sequence: TGCGCCAGCAGTGATTTATACCAAATGACAGCTCATATCCTTAGGTCCTACGAGCAGTACTTC. This sequence joins TRBV10-1 and TRBJ2-7; a weak D match, TRBD1 (5 bases). The germline V gene encodes CDR1 WNHNN and CDR2 SYGVQD (reference sequence). Trimming stripped 3 bases from V and 1 base from J, with 31 bases between. The CDR3 length is 21 residues.

This chain links TRBV5-4 with TRBJ2-2; TRBD1 matches at 8 bases. V shed 5 bases, J shed 8 bases, and the junction held 11 bases outside the gene matches. The V gene's germline CDR1 is SGHNT and CDR2 YYREEE (reference sequence). The CDR3 contains 15 residues. The CDR3 DNA reads TGTGCCAGCAGTACCGGACAGGGAGGTAGGGGGGAGCTGTTTTTT. This gives the protein CASSTGQGGRGELFF.